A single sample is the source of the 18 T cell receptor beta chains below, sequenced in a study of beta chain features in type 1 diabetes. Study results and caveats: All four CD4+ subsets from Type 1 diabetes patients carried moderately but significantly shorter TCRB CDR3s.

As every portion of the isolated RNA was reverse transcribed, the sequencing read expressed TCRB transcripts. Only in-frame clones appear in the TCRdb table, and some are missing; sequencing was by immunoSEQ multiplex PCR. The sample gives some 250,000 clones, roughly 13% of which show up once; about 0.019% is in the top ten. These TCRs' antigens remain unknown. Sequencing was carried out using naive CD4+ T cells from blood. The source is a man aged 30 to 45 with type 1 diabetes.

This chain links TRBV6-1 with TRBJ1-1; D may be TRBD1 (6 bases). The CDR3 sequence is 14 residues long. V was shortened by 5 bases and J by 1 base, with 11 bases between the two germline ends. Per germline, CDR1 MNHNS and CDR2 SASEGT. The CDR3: CASSSGGPNTEAFF. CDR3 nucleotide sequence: TGTGCCAGCAGTTCGGGGGGCCCGAACACTGAAGCTTTCTTT.

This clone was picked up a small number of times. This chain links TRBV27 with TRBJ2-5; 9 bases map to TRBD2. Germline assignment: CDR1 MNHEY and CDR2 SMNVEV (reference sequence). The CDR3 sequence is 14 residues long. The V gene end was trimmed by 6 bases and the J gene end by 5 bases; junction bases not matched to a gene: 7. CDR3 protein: CASSAGGRGETQYF. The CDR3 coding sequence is TGTGCCAGCAGCGCCGGCGGGAGGGGTGAGACCCAGTACTTC.

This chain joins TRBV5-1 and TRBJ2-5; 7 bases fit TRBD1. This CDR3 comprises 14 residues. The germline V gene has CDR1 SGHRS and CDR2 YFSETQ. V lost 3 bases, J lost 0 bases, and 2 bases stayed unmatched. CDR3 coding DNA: TGCGCCAGCAGCTCGACAGGGTACCAAGAGACCCAGTACTTC. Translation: CASSSTGYQETQYF.

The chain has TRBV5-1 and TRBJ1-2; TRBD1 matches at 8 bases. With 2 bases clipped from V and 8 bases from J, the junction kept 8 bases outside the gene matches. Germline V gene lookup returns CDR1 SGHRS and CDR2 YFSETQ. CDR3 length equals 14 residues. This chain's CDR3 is CASSFGQGLRGYTF. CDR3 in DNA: TGCGCCAGCAGCTTTGGACAGGGTTTGAGAGGCTACACCTTC.

CDR3 loop: CASSLQEGAGEQYF. CDR3 DNA sequence: TGTGCCAGCAGCTTACAGGAGGGGGCGGGTGAGCAGTACTTC. J is TRBJ2-7 and V is TRBV7-9; D is possibly TRBD1 (7 bases). The CDR3 length is 14 residues. Germline assignment: CDR1 SEHNR and CDR2 FQNEAQ (reference sequence). Trimming left V 2 bases short and J 7 bases short, with 15 bases between.

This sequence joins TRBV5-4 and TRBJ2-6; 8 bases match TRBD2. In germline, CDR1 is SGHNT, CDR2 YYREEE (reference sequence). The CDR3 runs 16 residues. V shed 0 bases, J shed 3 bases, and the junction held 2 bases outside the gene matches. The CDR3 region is CASSLVRGVGANVLTF. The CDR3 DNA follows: TGTGCCAGCAGCTTGGTGCGGGGGGTTGGGGCCAACGTCCTGACTTTC.

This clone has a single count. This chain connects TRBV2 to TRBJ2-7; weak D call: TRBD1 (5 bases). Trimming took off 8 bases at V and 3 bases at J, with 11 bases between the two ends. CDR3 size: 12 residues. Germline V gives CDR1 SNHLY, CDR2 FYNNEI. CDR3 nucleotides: TGTGCCAGCGGGTCAGACAGCTACGAGCAGTACTTC. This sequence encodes CASGSDSYEQYF.

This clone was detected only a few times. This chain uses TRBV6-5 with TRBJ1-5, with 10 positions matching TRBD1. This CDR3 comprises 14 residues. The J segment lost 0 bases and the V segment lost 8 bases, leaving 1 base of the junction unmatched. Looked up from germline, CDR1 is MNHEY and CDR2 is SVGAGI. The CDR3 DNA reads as TGTGCCAGCGGGACAGGGGTTAGCAATCAGCCCCAGCATTTT. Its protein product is CASGTGVSNQPQHF.

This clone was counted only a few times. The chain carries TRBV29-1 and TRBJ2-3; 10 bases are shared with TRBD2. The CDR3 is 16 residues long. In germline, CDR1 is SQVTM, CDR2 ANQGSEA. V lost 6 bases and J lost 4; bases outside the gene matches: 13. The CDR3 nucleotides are TGCAGCGTGGGCCGGCTGGTAGCGGGAGGTTCAGATACGCAGTATTTT. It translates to CSVGRLVAGGSDTQYF.

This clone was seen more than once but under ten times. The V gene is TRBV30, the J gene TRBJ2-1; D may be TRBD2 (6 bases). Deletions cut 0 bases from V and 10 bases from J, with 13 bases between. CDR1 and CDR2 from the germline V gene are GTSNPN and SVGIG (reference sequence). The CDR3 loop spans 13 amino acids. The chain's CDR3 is CAWSVDAGYEQFF. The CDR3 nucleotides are TGTGCCTGGAGTGTAGACGCGGGATACGAGCAGTTCTTC.

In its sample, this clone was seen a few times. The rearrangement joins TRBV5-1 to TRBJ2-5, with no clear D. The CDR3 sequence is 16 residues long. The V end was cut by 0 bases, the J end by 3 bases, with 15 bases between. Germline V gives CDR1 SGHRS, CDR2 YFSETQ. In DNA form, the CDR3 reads TGCGCCAGCAGCTTGGAACGTTCTAGTTCTAAAGAGACCCAGTACTTC. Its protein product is CASSLERSSSKETQYF.

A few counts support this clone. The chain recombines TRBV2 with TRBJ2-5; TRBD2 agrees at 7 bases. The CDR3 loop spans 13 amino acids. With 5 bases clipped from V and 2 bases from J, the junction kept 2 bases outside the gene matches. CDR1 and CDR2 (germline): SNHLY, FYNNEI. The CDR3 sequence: CASSLGLQETQYF. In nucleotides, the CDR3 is TGTGCCAGCAGTTTGGGACTACAAGAGACCCAGTACTTC.

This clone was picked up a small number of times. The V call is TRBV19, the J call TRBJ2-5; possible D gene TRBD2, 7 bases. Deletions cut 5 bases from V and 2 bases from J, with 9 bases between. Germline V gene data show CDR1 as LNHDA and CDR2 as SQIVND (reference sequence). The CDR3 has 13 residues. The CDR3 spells CASSEGGQETQYF. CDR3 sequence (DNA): TGTGCCAGTAGTGAGGGGGGGCAAGAGACCCAGTACTTC.

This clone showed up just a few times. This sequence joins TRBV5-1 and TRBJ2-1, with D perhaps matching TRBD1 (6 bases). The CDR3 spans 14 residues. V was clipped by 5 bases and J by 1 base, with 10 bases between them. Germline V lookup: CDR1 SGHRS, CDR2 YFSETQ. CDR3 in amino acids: CASRVQGSYNEQFF. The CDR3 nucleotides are TGCGCCAGCAGGGTACAGGGATCCTACAATGAGCAGTTCTTC.

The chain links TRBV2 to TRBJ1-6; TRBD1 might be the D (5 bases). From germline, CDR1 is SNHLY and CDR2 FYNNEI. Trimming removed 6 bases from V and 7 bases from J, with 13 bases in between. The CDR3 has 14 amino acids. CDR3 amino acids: CASSLYSGNSPLHF. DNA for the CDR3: TGTGCCAGCAGCCTATATTCAGGGAATTCACCCCTCCACTTT.

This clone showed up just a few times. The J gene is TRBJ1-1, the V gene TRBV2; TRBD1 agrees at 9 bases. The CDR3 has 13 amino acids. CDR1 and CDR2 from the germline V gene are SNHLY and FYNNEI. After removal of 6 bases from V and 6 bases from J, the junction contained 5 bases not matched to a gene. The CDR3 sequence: CASRRDREAEAFF. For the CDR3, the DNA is TGTGCCAGCAGGCGGGACAGGGAGGCTGAAGCTTTCTTT.

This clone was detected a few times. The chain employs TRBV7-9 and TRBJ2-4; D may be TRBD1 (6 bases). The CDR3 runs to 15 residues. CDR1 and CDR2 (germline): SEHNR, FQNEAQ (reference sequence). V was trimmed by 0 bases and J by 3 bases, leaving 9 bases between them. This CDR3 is CASSLAPGVKNIQYF. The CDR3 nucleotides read TGTGCCAGCAGCTTAGCCCCAGGGGTCAAAAACATTCAGTACTTC.

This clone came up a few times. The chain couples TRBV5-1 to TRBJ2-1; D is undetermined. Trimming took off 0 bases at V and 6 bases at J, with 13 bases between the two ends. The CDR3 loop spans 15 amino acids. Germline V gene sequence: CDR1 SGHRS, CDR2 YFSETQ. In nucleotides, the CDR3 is TGCGCCAGCAGCTTGGACCCCGCGGCGTCCAATGAGCAGTTCTTC. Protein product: CASSLDPAASNEQFF.